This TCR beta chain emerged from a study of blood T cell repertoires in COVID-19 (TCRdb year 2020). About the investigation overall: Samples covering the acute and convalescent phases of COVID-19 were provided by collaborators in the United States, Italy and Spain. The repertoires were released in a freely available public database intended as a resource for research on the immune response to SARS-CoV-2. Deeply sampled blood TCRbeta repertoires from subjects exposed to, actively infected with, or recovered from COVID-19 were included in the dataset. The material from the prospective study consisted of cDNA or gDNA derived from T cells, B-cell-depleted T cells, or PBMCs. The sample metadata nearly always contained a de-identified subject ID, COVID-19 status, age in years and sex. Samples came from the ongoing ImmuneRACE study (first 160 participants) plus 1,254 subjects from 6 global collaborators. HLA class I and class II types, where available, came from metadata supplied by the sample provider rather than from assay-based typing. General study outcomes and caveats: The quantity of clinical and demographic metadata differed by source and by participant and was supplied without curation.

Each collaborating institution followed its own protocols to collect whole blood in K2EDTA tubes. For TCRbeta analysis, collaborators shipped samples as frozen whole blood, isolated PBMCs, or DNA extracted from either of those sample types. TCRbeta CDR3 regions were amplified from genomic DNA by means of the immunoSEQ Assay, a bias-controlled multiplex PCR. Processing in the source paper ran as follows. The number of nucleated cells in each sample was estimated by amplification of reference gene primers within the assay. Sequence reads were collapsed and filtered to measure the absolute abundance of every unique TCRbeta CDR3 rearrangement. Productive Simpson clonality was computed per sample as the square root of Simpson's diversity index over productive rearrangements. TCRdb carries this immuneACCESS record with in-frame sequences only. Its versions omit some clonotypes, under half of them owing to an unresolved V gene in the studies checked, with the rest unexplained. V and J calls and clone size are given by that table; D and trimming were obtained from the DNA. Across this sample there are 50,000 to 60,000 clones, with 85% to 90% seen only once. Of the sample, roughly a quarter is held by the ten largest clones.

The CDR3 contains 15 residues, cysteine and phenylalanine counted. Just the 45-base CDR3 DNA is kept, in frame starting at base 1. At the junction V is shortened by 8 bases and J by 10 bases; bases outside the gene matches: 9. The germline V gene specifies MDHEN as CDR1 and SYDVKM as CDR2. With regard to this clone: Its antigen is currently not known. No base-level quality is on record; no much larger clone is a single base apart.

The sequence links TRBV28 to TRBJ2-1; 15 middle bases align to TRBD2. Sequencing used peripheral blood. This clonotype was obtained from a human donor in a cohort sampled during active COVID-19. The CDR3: CASSPGLAGGHEQFF. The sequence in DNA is TGTGCCAGCTCACCAGGACTAGCGGGGGGGCACGAGCAGTTCTTC.